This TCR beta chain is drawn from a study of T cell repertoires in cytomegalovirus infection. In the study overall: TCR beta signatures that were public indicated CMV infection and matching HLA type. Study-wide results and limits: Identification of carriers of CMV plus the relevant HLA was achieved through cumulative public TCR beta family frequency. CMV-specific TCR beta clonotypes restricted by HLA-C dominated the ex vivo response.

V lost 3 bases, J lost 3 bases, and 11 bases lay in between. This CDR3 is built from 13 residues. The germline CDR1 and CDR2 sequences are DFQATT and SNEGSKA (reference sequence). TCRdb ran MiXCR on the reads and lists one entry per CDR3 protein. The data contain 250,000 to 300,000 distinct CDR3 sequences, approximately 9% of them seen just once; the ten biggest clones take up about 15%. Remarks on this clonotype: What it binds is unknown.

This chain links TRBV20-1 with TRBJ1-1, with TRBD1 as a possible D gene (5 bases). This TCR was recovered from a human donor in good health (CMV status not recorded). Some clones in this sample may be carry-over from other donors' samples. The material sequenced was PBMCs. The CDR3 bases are TGCAGTGCTAGCAGGGTCGTCGACACTGAAGCTTTCTTT. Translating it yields CSASRVVDTEAFF.